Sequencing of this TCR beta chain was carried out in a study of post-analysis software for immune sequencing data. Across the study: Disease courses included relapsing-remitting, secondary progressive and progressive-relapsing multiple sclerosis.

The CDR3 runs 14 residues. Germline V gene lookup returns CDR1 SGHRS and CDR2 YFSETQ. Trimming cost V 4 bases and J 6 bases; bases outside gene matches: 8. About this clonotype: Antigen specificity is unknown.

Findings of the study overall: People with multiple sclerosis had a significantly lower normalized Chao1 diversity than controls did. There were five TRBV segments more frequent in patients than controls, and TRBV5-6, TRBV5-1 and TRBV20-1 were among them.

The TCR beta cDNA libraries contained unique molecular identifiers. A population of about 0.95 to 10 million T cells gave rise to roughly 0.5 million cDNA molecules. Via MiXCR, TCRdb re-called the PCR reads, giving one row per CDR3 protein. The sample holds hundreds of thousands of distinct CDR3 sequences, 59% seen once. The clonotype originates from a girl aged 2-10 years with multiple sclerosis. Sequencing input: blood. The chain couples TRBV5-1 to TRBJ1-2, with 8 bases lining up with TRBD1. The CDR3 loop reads CASSGTQGDDGYTF. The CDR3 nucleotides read TGCGCCAGCAGCGGAACACAGGGGGACGATGGCTACACCTTC.